This T cell receptor (beta chain) was identified during a study of blood T cell repertoires in COVID-19. At the level of the study: Material from acute and convalescent COVID-19 was sourced from the United States, Italy and Spain. PBMCs, B-cell-depleted T cells, or T cells provided the cDNA or gDNA that made up the material.

Original processing methods: Amplification from reference gene primers served as the basis for estimated nucleated cell counts. Here immunoSEQ multiplex PCR was the method, and the copy in TCRdb shows in-frame clones only, minus some. V and J calls and clone size are as listed in that table; D and trimming were resolved from the DNA. The sample lists roughly 220,000 clones, around nine tenths occurring once. Sequencing was carried out using peripheral blood. This sequence was found in a man in his 60s with acute or convalescent COVID-19.

This CDR3 is CASSAGILAGNTGELFF. CDR3 nucleotides: TGTGCCAGCTCGGCAGGGATCTTAGCCGGGAACACCGGGGAGCTGTTTTTT. The chain has TRBV27 and TRBJ2-2; perhaps TRBD1 as D (5 bases). This CDR3 region has 17 residues. The V and J ends lost 8 bases and 1 base respectively, with 20 bases between them. In germline, CDR1 is MNHEY, CDR2 SMNVEV (reference sequence).